Listed below are T cell receptor beta chains from one sample, sequenced in a study of identical twins. Using its own MiXCR run on the 5' RACE reads, TCRdb lists one record per CDR3 protein. The sample shows a few hundred thousand distinct CDR3 sequences, about 10% of them seen only once. Sequencing was carried out using memory T cells sorted from blood. These receptors all come from a man aged 45 to 65 in good health. CDR3s include the opening cysteine and the closing phenylalanine or tryptophan. Each record gives: clone size, V gene, J gene, D gene, CDR3 DNA, CDR3 protein. A D gene is named only where the DNA matches it firmly. Expanded clones get a size class; other rows say once, few or many, or leave the size out.

few,TRBV6-5,TRBJ2-7,.,TGTGCCAGCAGTTACTCGAACCCCTCCTACGAGCAGTACTTC,CASSYSNPSYEQYF
few,TRBV20-1,TRBJ2-3,TRBD2,TGCAGTGCTAGTAAGCGGGAGTTAGATACGCAGTATTTT,CSASKRELDTQYF
few,TRBV7-9,TRBJ1-2,.,TGTGCCAGCAGCCCCGCAAGAAACTATGGCTACACCTTC,CASSPARNYGYTF
few,TRBV29-1,TRBJ1-1,.,TGCAGCGTTGATAACAGGATGAACGCTGAAGCTTTCTTT,CSVDNRMNAEAFF
few,TRBV30,TRBJ2-1,TRBD2,TGTGCCTGGAGCAAGAAAGGGACTAGCCGGAATGAGCAGTTCTTC,CAWSKKGTSRNEQFF
.,TRBV7-9,TRBJ2-5,TRBD1,TGTGCCAGCATCCCCCTAAAGTGGACAGGGCAAGAGACCCAGTACTTC,CASIPLKWTGQETQYF
.,TRBV28,TRBJ2-3,TRBD1,TGTGCCAGCAGTTTAACAGGGGGCGTAGATACGCAGTATTTT,CASSLTGGVDTQYF
many,TRBV6-5,TRBJ2-1,TRBD2,TGTGCCAGCAGAAAACCGGGGGGAGATGAGCAGTTCTTC,CASRKPGGDEQFF
many,TRBV27,TRBJ2-5,.,TGTGCCAGCAGTTTATCGGTGGAAGAGACCCAGTACTTC,CASSLSVEETQYF
few,TRBV5-6,TRBJ2-5,TRBD2,TGTGCCAGCAGCCTTACACTAGCGGGGCTTCAAGAGACCCAGTACTTC,CASSLTLAGLQETQYF
few,TRBV6-5,TRBJ1-6,.,TGTGCCAGCAGTTACTCGAATCCGGGGAGGTCCTATAATTCACCCCTCCACTTT,CASSYSNPGRSYNSPLHF
many,TRBV7-8,TRBJ1-5,.,TGTGCCAGCAGCTTAGCGTCGGGTAATCAGCCCCAGCATTTT,CASSLASGNQPQHF
few,TRBV6-5,TRBJ2-2,.,TGTGCCAGCAGTTACGGAGGGGGCACCGGGGAGCTGTTTTTT,CASSYGGGTGELFF
.,TRBV11-2,TRBJ2-7,.,TGTGCCAGCAGCCCGCAAACAGGGTCGGCCTACGAGCAGTACTTC,CASSPQTGSAYEQYF
many,TRBV6-2/TRBV6-3,TRBJ1-6,.,TGTGCCAGCAGTTTACAGGTCCGGAGATATTCACCCCTCCACTTT,CASSLQVRRYSPLHF
.,TRBV5-1,TRBJ1-5,.,TGCGCCAGCAGCTTGTCGGGGGACAATCAGCCCCAGCATTTT,CASSLSGDNQPQHF
many,TRBV28,TRBJ2-5,.,TGTGCCAGCAGAACTCGGACGGAGACCCAGTACTTC,CASRTRTETQYF
many,TRBV29-1,TRBJ2-1,.,TGCAGCGTCTTAGACGGCTACAATGAGCAGTTCTTC,CSVLDGYNEQFF
.,TRBV9,TRBJ2-2,TRBD1,TGTGCCAGCAGCGTAGAAGGGACAGAGTTGACCGGGGAGCTGTTTTTT,CASSVEGTELTGELFF
many,TRBV9,TRBJ2-1,TRBD2,TGTGCCAGCAGCGTAGCTAGCGGGAGACAGCGTGAGCAGTTCTTC,CASSVASGRQREQFF
.,TRBV20-1,TRBJ1-5,TRBD1,TGCAGTGCTAGCCTGACAGGGGGCAGGAATCAGCCCCAGCATTTT,CSASLTGGRNQPQHF
many,TRBV6-2/TRBV6-3,TRBJ2-5,TRBD2,TGTGCCAGCAGTTACGGTGGACTAGCGGGGGAGACCCAGTACTTC,CASSYGGLAGETQYF
few,TRBV11-2,TRBJ2-5,TRBD2,TGTGCCAGCAGTTCGGGACTAGCGGGACAAGAGACCCAGTACTTC,CASSSGLAGQETQYF
.,TRBV5-1,TRBJ2-1,TRBD2,TGCGCCAGCAGCACGGGACTAGAAAACGAGCAGTTCTTC,CASSTGLENEQFF
few,TRBV11-2,TRBJ1-4,TRBD1,TGTGCCAGCAGTCTTCGTCCCGGGACAGCCGCAACTAATGAAAAACTGTTTTTT,CASSLRPGTAATNEKLFF
.,TRBV27,TRBJ1-6,.,TGTGCCAGCAGGCTCGCCCGGCTTTCACCCCTCCACTTT,CASRLARLSPLHF
few,TRBV5-1,TRBJ2-3,TRBD2,TGCGCCAGCAGCTCAGGGACTAGCGGGGGACGCACAGATACGCAGTATTTT,CASSSGTSGGRTDTQYF
.,TRBV19,TRBJ1-1,.,TGTGCCAGTAGTAGAGATTTTAGTCAGAACACTGAAGCTTTCTTT,CASSRDFSQNTEAFF
.,TRBV7-2,TRBJ1-6,TRBD1,TGTGCCAGCAGCCCCGGGACAGGGCAAAATTCACCCCTCCACTTT,CASSPGTGQNSPLHF
many,TRBV29-1,TRBJ1-3,.,TGCAGCGTCTCCCGGGACACCTCTGGAAACACCATATATTTT,CSVSRDTSGNTIYF
few,TRBV5-1,TRBJ2-1,TRBD2,TGCGCCAGCAGCTTGGTGAGCGGGAGCGGAAGTGAGCAGTTCTTC,CASSLVSGSGSEQFF
.,TRBV20-1,TRBJ2-5,.,TGCAGTGCTAGGTGGGCTAGCAAGACCCAGTACTTC,CSARWASKTQYF
few,TRBV14,TRBJ1-2,TRBD1,TGTGCCAGCAGCCAAGATTCGAGAGGGGGCCCCTATGGCTACACCTTC,CASSQDSRGGPYGYTF
.,TRBV9,TRBJ1-2,.,TGTGCCAGCAGCGTAGGGGAAGGAGGCTACACCTTC,CASSVGEGGYTF
.,TRBV27,TRBJ1-5,TRBD1,TGTGCCAGCAGTGCCCACCCGGGACAGGGCCTCAATCAGCCCCAGCATTTT,CASSAHPGQGLNQPQHF
many,TRBV7-6,TRBJ2-3,.,TGTGCCAGCAGCTTAGTTGGGGGCACAGATACGCAGTATTTT,CASSLVGGTDTQYF
once,TRBV19,TRBJ2-3,TRBD2,TGTGCCAGTAGTATAGATCAGGAGCGGGGAGATACGCAGTATTTT,CASSIDQERGDTQYF
.,TRBV5-4,TRBJ2-7,.,TGTGCCAGCAGCTCAAGGGCCAGCAAGACCTACGAGCAGTACTTC,CASSSRASKTYEQYF
many,TRBV2,TRBJ1-6,TRBD1,TGTGCCAGCATCGGGACAGGGGGATTCTCACCCCTCCACTTT,CASIGTGGFSPLHF
few,TRBV20-1,TRBJ2-3,TRBD2,TGCAGTGGACTAGCGAGGACAGATACGCAGTATTTT,CSGLARTDTQYF
many,TRBV7-2,TRBJ2-7,.,TGTGCCAGCAGCTTAGGGCAGGGGTACTCCTACGAGCAGTACTTC,CASSLGQGYSYEQYF
.,TRBV11-2,TRBJ2-1,.,TGTGCCAGCAGCTTAGGCATAAAATACAATGAGCAGTTCTTC,CASSLGIKYNEQFF
few,TRBV7-2,TRBJ2-7,TRBD1,TGTGCCAGCAGGTCTACCGGGACAGGGGGCAAGCAGTACTTC,CASRSTGTGGKQYF
.,TRBV27,TRBJ2-7,.,TGTGCCAGCAGTTTAGTTGGCAGGGGGGACGAGCAGTACTTC,CASSLVGRGDEQYF
few,TRBV5-6,TRBJ2-5,.,TGTGCCAGCAGCTTGGAACCATCAGACTTTGCGGGGACCCAGTACTTC,CASSLEPSDFAGTQYF
.,TRBV27,TRBJ2-3,.,TGTGCCAGCAGTTTGGGCGGGCAGGGGACGGGCACAGATACGCAGTATTTT,CASSLGGQGTGTDTQYF
.,TRBV7-9,TRBJ2-7,TRBD1,TGTGCCAGCAGTCAAGGGGCAGGGGGCCCCTACGAGCAGTACTTC,CASSQGAGGPYEQYF
many,TRBV25-1,TRBJ2-5,.,TGTGCCAGCAGTGAATTCGCGGGAATCCTACAAGAGACCCAGTACTTC,CASSEFAGILQETQYF
.,TRBV7-9,TRBJ2-3,.,TGTGCCAGCTTAGCGGAGAGCACAGATACGCAGTATTTT,CASLAESTDTQYF
few,TRBV18,TRBJ2-1,.,TGTGCCAGCTCAGCAGTGATGGGGGGTTGGAATGAGCAGTTCTTC,CASSAVMGGWNEQFF
.,TRBV6-1,TRBJ1-4,TRBD1,TGTGCCAGCAGCGCGGACAGGACAGGAGGAAAAGGCAGTGTTCTGTTTTTT,CASSADRTGGKGSVLFF
few,TRBV21-1,TRBJ2-1,.,TGTGCCAGCAGCAAAGAGGTATGCCTAGCGGGAGGGCCATCCTACAATGAGCAGTTCTTC,CASSKEVCLAGGPSYNEQFF
many,TRBV5-8,TRBJ1-2,.,TGTGCCAGCAGCTTGGGACAGGAACTAGCCTACTATGGCTACACCTTC,CASSLGQELAYYGYTF
many,TRBV7-9,TRBJ1-6,.,TGTGCCAGCAGCTTAGGGGGCGTCTCCTATAATTCACCCCTCCACTTT,CASSLGGVSYNSPLHF
medium-sized,TRBV29-1,TRBJ1-1,TRBD1,TGCAGCGTCGGACAGGGCCGGAACACTGAAGCTTTCTTT,CSVGQGRNTEAFF
.,TRBV9,TRBJ1-1,TRBD1,TGTGCCAGCAGCCCTGGGACAGGTTTCACTGAAGCTTTCTTT,CASSPGTGFTEAFF
many,TRBV20-1,TRBJ2-2,.,TGCAGTGCTAGAGATGAATGGGGAAAGTGGGACACCGGGGAGCTGTTTTTT,CSARDEWGKWDTGELFF